Listed below are T cell receptor beta chains from one sample, sequenced in a study of blood T cell repertoires in COVID-19. Profiling relied on immunoSEQ multiplex PCR, and the TCRdb table lists in-frame clones only, not all of them. The sample lists around 190,000 clones, about four fifths occurring once. The sequenced sample consisted of PBMCs or T cells enriched from blood (not recorded which). The receptor set was obtained from a woman in her twenties or thirties who had recovered from COVID-19. Each CDR3 is given without its conserved first and last residue.

length | V | CDR3
14 | TRBV24-1 | ATSDFGTGGYNEQF
12 | TRBV24-1 | ATSHLAGSDTQY
14 | TRBV7-3 | ASSSTSSGKIDTQY
12 | TRBV9 | ASSPGTGSFGYT
14 | TRBV9 | ASSVGSSGGYNEQF
13 | TRBV18 | ASSPSTAGMGEQF
17 | TRBV5-1 | ASSSRQGLAGRGSYEQY
11 | TRBV29-1 | SVEVVVSDTQY
11 | TRBV29-1 | SVRTDLNTEAF
9 | TRBV24-1 | ATSMEGEAF
12 | TRBV11-1 | ASSLDRDHYGYT
12 | TRBV7-9 | ASSLGAGDNTIY
12 | TRBV6-5 | ASMDIGGLGAQY
16 | TRBV2 | ASTPQARIAGVINEQY
11 | TRBV7-9 | ASTPRSNYGYT
13 | TRBV5-6 | ASSSSGRVMYEQY
13 | TRBV9 | ASSVQSGGPYEQY
10 | TRBV4-2 | ASSGRGMRQF
14 | TRBV5-4 | ASSSGQGPTTGELF
12 | TRBV20-1 | SASLPQGQETQY
13 | TRBV10-2 | ASSGGGRPSYEAF
13 | TRBV11-3 | ASSLRTGGTGELF
12 | TRBV5-1 | ASSLVRDQETQY
12 | TRBV9 | ASTPMGGGYGYT
15 | TRBV7-3 | ASSLGSARSGAGELF
12 | TRBV14 | ASSLGLTGNTIY